These 4 T cell receptor beta chains share one sample of origin, sequenced in a study of T cells in Graves' hyperthyroidism and ophthalmopathy. Amplification yielded TCR beta CDR3 regions, with RNA transcripts as the source. Initially, a first-round RT-PCR of the TCR CDR3 employed the HTBI primer set. TCRdb redid the calling of the multiplex PCR reads with MiXCR, one entry per CDR3 protein. Among under 400,000 distinct CDR3 sequences listed, roughly 15% were seen once. The sequenced sample consisted of blood. The receptors shown here come from a woman aged 60-75 years with Graves' ophthalmopathy.

The chain has TRBV10-3 and TRBJ2-1; D could derive from TRBD1 or TRBD2 (5 bases each). The V gene's germline CDR1 is ENHRY and CDR2 SYGVKD. This CDR3 region has 13 residues. The V and J ends lost 5 bases and 7 bases respectively, with 12 bases between them. The CDR3: CAISPRGENEQFF. CDR3 bases: TGTGCCATCAGTCCGCGAGGGGAAAATGAGCAGTTCTTC.

This clonotype has only a few counts. The chain couples TRBV9 to TRBJ1-3, with D hard to call. The V end was cut by 1 base, the J end by 7 bases, with 12 bases between. Germline V CDR1 and CDR2: SGDLS, YYNGEE. This CDR3 is built from 14 residues. CDR3 sequence reads: CASSVTPAGNTIYF. DNA of the CDR3: TGTGCCAGCAGCGTAACCCCAGCGGGGAACACCATATATTTT.

This clonotype was recorded many times. The chain is built from TRBV28 and TRBJ1-2; the match to TRBD1 covers 8 bases. This CDR3 has 15 amino acids. Germline values: CDR1 MDHEN, CDR2 SYDVKM. The ends lost 7 bases at V and 4 bases at J; junction bases unmatched: 11. The CDR3: CASTPNRGVSYGYTF. The CDR3, as DNA: TGTGCCAGCACCCCCAACAGGGGGGTTAGCTATGGCTACACCTTC.

At least ten counts were recorded for this clonotype. The chain carries TRBV2 and TRBJ2-1; unclear D gene. The CDR3 runs to 14 residues. V was cut by 3 bases and J by 4 bases, with 10 bases left in between. Per the germline V gene, CDR1 is SNHLY and CDR2 is FYNNEI. Written as DNA, the CDR3 is TGTGCCAGCAGTGAGGAGTTGAGTTACAATGAGCAGTTCTTC. This gives the protein CASSEELSYNEQFF. Using reference TRBV2 and TRBJ2-1 for the parts outside the CDR3, the full variable domain is EPEVTQTPSHQVTQMGQEVILRCVPISNHLYFYWYRQILGQKVEFLVSFYNNEISEKSEIFDDQFSVERPDGSNFTLKIRSTKLEDSAMYFCASSEELSYNEQFFGPGTRLTVL.